One TCR beta chain is described in this entry. Trimming took off 1 base at V and 0 bases at J, with 9 bases between the two ends. The V gene's germline CDR1 is GTSNPN and CDR2 SVGIG (reference sequence). The CDR3 extends over 14 amino acids. This entry is derived from a study of T-cell reconstitution after alpha-beta-depleted transplantation in children. TCRbeta library construction was performed incorporating unique molecular identifiers. From the PCR reads, TCRdb called clonotypes with MiXCR, one entry per CDR3 protein. The table shows more than 200,000 distinct CDR3 sequences, with under 30% occurring only once.

The source of this sequence is a girl aged 2 to 9 with Fanconi anemia, due to receive a stem cell transplant. The gene calls are TRBV30 and TRBJ1-1; D is undetermined. The sample here was PBMCs, taken before TCRalphabeta/CD19-depleted stem cell transplant. CDR3 coding DNA: TGTGCCTGGAGTGGGAGACGGATGAACACTGAAGCTTTCTTT. The encoded protein is CAWSGRRMNTEAFF.